What follows are 30 T cell receptor beta chains derived from one specimen sequenced in a study of OX40 agonist ivuxolimab in advanced cancers. TCRdb's table, derived via immunoSEQ multiplex PCR, lists solely in-frame clones and lacks some. The sample consists of 69,000 or so clones, 85% to 90% of them appearing once. The starting material was CD4+ or CD8+ T cells sorted from blood, obtained in a trial of the OX40 agonist ivuxolimab. These receptors originate from an adult with an advanced solid tumor such as melanoma, head and neck, liver or kidney cancer.

The chain has TRBV4-3 and TRBJ2-1; 8 bases are shared with TRBD2. Germline CDR1 and CDR2: LGHNA and YSLEER. The CDR3 runs to 16 residues. With V trimmed by 1 base and J by 4 bases, 6 bases remained unmatched. The CDR3 spells CASSQGRGAPYNEQFF. DNA for the CDR3: TGCGCCAGCAGCCAAGGGCGGGGGGCCCCTTACAATGAGCAGTTCTTC.

This rearrangement joins TRBV18 to TRBJ2-5, with unresolved D. Germline loops: CDR1 KGHSH, CDR2 LQKENI. CDR3 length: 11 amino acids. V was shortened by 8 bases and J by 1 base, with 5 bases between the two germline ends. The CDR3 DNA reads TGTGCCAGCACCACCCAAGAGACCCAGTACTTC. The encoded protein is CASTTQETQYF.

This clone has more than one count but fewer than ten. This chain uses TRBV2 with TRBJ2-5; 7 bases fit TRBD1. The length of the CDR3 is 12 residues. Germline assignment: CDR1 SNHLY and CDR2 FYNNEI. The V segment lost 10 bases and the J segment 5 bases; nucleotides outside the gene matches: 7. The CDR3 reads CAIKYRGETQYF. In DNA, the CDR3 is TGTGCCATTAAATACAGGGGCGAGACCCAGTACTTC. The entire variable domain, with the rest obtained from reference TRBV2 and TRBJ2-5, is as follows: EPEVTQTPSHQVTQMGQEVILRCVPISNHLYFYWYRQILGQKVEFLVSFYNNEISEKSEIFDDQFSVERPDGSNFTLKIRSTKLEDSAMYFCAIKYRGETQYFGPGTRLLVL.

This chain uses TRBV25-1 with TRBJ1-3, with 8 nucleotides matching TRBD1. V lost 4 bases to trimming and J lost 0 bases; unmatched junction nucleotides: 5. In germline, CDR1 is MGHDK, CDR2 SYGVNS. The CDR3 consists of 16 residues. The CDR3 nucleotides read TGTGCCAGCAGTGCCTCCGGACAGGGCTCTGGAAACACCATATATTTT. Amino acids: CASSASGQGSGNTIYF.

This chain links TRBV19 with TRBJ1-5; unclear D gene. The ends were cut back, 3 bases at V and 0 bases at J, with 9 bases in the middle. The CDR3 is 15 amino acids. CDR1 and CDR2 (germline): LNHDA, SQIVND (reference sequence). CDR3 nucleotide sequence: TGTGCCAGTAGTATGGCGTTATATAGCAATCAGCCCCAGCATTTT. It codes for CASSMALYSNQPQHF.

This rearrangement joins TRBV5-6 to TRBJ2-7, with 8 bases identical to TRBD2. The CDR3 extends over 15 amino acids. CDR1 is SGHDT, CDR2 YYEEEE, per germline. J gave up 0 bases and V 5 bases, and 7 bases lay outside the gene matches. The CDR3 loop is CASSLAGHLSYEQYF. The DNA of the CDR3 is TGTGCCAGCAGTTTAGCGGGGCACCTCTCCTACGAGCAGTACTTC. Using reference TRBV5-6 and TRBJ2-7 for the parts outside the CDR3, the full variable domain is DAGVTQSPTHLIKTRGQQVTLRCSPKSGHDTVSWYQQALGQGPQFIFQYYEEEERQRGNFPDRFSGHQFPNYSSELNVNALLLGDSALYLCASSLAGHLSYEQYFGPGTRLTVT.

V usage is TRBV6-6 and J usage is TRBJ1-2; D call uncertain. V lost 4 bases and J lost 8, with 8 bases in between. Germline assignment: CDR1 MNHNY and CDR2 SVGAGI (reference sequence). The CDR3 totals 11 residues. Here the CDR3 reads CASSSRAGYTF. The CDR3 nucleotides are TGTGCCAGCAGTTCCCGGGCGGGCTACACCTTC.

This chain joins TRBV10-3 and TRBJ1-5; no definite D call. The CDR3 length is 14 residues. Trimming stripped 3 bases from V and 1 base from J, with 7 bases between. Germline V gives CDR1 ENHRY, CDR2 SYGVKD. The CDR3 protein is CAISESVSNQPQHF. The DNA of the CDR3 is TGTGCCATCAGTGAATCAGTGAGCAATCAGCCCCAGCATTTT.

This clone was detected only a few times. The chain is built from TRBV7-9 and TRBJ2-1, with D perhaps matching TRBD2 (6 bases). This CDR3 contains 14 residues. With 5 bases removed from V and 0 bases from J, the gap between germline ends came to 8 bases. Looked up from germline, CDR1 is SEHNR and CDR2 is FQNEAQ (reference sequence). The CDR3 protein is CASSLTSSYNEQFF. CDR3 coding DNA: TGTGCCAGCAGCCTGACTAGCTCCTACAATGAGCAGTTCTTC.

The sample holds a few counts of this clone. The chain has TRBV4-3 and TRBJ2-6, with 7 bases matching TRBD1. The germline gives CDR1 LGHNA, CDR2 YSLEER. Trimming removed 0 bases from V and 1 base from J; junction bases left unmatched: 6. The CDR3 totals 18 residues. The CDR3 region is CASSQDAGGKSGANVLTF. The CDR3 nucleotides read TGCGCCAGCAGCCAAGATGCAGGGGGAAAATCTGGGGCCAACGTCCTGACTTTC.

This clone was found a few times. The genes are TRBV20-1 and TRBJ2-1; the D is unclear. This CDR3 spans 11 amino acids. V dropped 4 bases and J dropped 8 bases, with 9 bases sitting between them. Looked up from germline, CDR1 is DFQATT and CDR2 is SNEGSKA (reference sequence). The CDR3 DNA sequence: TGCAGTGCTATCGGGCAGTATGAGCAGTTCTTC. Translating it yields CSAIGQYEQFF.

The rearrangement joins TRBV11-2 to TRBJ2-1, with D unclear. The length of the CDR3 is 14 residues. Trimming pared 1 base from V and 6 bases from J, leaving 10 bases between. Germline loops: CDR1 SGHAT, CDR2 FQNNGV. In DNA form, the CDR3 reads TGTGCCAGCAGCTTAGGTTGGGTTGTCAATGAGCAGTTCTTC. The encoded protein is CASSLGWVVNEQFF.

This clone appeared once. The chain joins TRBV5-6 to TRBJ2-5; 7 nucleotides line up with TRBD1. V gave up 5 bases and J gave up 6 bases; unmatched junction bases: 7. This CDR3 has 13 residues. The germline CDR1 and CDR2 sequences are SGHDT and YYEEEE. The CDR3 reads CASRRQGGKTQYF. The CDR3 coding sequence is TGTGCCAGCAGGCGACAGGGTGGGAAGACCCAGTACTTC.

The V gene is TRBV5-6, the J gene TRBJ2-5; no definite D call. CDR3 size: 11 residues. The V and J ends lost 1 base and 5 bases respectively, with 3 bases between them. Germline V CDR1 and CDR2: SGHDT, YYEEEE. CDR3 amino acids: CASSLYETQYF. In nucleotides, the CDR3 is TGTGCCAGCAGCTTGTATGAGACCCAGTACTTC.

The J gene is TRBJ2-1, the V gene TRBV7-3; TRBD2 agrees at 15 bases. V was pared by 10 bases and J by 1 base, with 2 bases of the junction left unmatched. Germline CDR1 reads SGHTA; CDR2 reads FQGTGA. The length of the CDR3 is 15 residues. CDR3 region: CATGLAGGSYNEQFF. CDR3 nucleotide sequence: TGTGCCACCGGACTAGCGGGGGGGTCCTACAATGAGCAGTTCTTC.

The rearrangement links TRBV2 to TRBJ2-2, with TRBD2 matching over 9 bases. Trimming took 4 bases from V and 5 from J; bases not matched to a gene: 5. The CDR3 runs 15 residues. The germline V gene has CDR1 SNHLY and CDR2 FYNNEI. CDR3 protein: CASSVSGSGTGELFF. The CDR3 region has the DNA TGTGCCAGCAGTGTTAGCGGGAGCGGGACCGGGGAGCTGTTTTTT.

The V gene is TRBV19, the J gene TRBJ2-1; D is undetermined. The CDR3 totals 16 residues. Germline CDR1 reads LNHDA; CDR2 reads SQIVND (reference sequence). V dropped 6 bases and J dropped 10 bases, with 25 bases sitting between them. The CDR3 is CASSKEGALISAEQFF. CDR3 DNA: TGTGCCAGTAGCAAGGAAGGAGCCCTGATCTCTGCGGAGCAGTTCTTC.

This rearrangement joins TRBV27 to TRBJ2-7, with 13 bases lining up with TRBD2. Germline CDR1 MNHEY, CDR2 SMNVEV (reference sequence). The junction had 4 bases not matched to a gene; V was cut back by 4 bases and J by 4 bases. The CDR3 spans 15 residues. This chain's CDR3 is CASSSGTSGTYEQYF. Written as DNA, the CDR3 is TGTGCCAGCAGTTCCGGGACTAGCGGGACATACGAGCAGTACTTC.

The chain recombines TRBV14 with TRBJ2-5; D possibly uses TRBD1 or TRBD2 (5 bases each). The germline V and J ends were trimmed by 4 bases and 0 bases, with 15 bases remaining between them. Germline V gives CDR1 SGHDN, CDR2 FVKESK. The CDR3 runs 16 residues. CDR3 protein: CASSPPGRSNQETQYF. CDR3 nucleotides: TGTGCCAGCAGCCCCCCGGGACGGAGTAACCAAGAGACCCAGTACTTC.

The gene calls are TRBV5-1 and TRBJ2-2; TRBD1 aligns across 10 bases. The CDR3 has 15 residues. The germline V gene has CDR1 SGHRS and CDR2 YFSETQ. The V and J ends lost 0 bases and 4 bases, in that order; junction bases with no gene match: 0. The CDR3 is CASSLGDRGTGELFF. The CDR3 coding sequence is TGCGCCAGCAGCTTGGGGGACAGGGGCACCGGGGAGCTGTTTTTT. Full variable domain (outside the CDR3, taken from reference TRBV5-1 and TRBJ2-2): KAGVTQTPRYLIKTRGQQVTLSCSPISGHRSVSWYQQTPGQGLQFLFEYFSETQRNKGNFPGRFSGRQFSNSRSEMNVSTLELGDSALYLCASSLGDRGTGELFFGEGSRLTVL.

This chain uses TRBV10-3 with TRBJ1-5; maybe TRBD1 (6 bases). V lost 2 bases and J 4 bases, leaving 9 bases between the germline ends. The CDR3 runs to 14 residues. The germline V gene encodes CDR1 ENHRY and CDR2 SYGVKD. The CDR3 region is CAISETGINQPQHF. The CDR3 DNA reads TGTGCCATCAGTGAGACAGGGATTAATCAGCCCCAGCATTTT.

CDR3 protein: CASSFFGGDIYEQYF. In nucleotides, the CDR3 is TGTGCCAGCAGCTTCTTCGGGGGGGATATTTACGAGCAGTACTTC. The V gene is TRBV7-2, the J gene TRBJ2-7; 8 nucleotides line up with TRBD2. Germline-derived CDR1 and CDR2 are SGHTA and FQGNSA. Trimming at V came to 3 bases and at J to 4 bases, leaving 8 bases not matched to a gene. This CDR3 has 15 amino acids.

The chain couples TRBV5-8 to TRBJ2-7; possible D gene TRBD1, 6 bases. The germline V gene encodes CDR1 SGHTS and CDR2 YDEGEE. There are 14 residues in the CDR3. V lost 3 bases, J lost 2 bases, and 12 bases lay in between. CDR3 loop: CASSSGTLTYEQYF. For the CDR3, the DNA is TGTGCCAGCAGCTCGGGGACATTGACCTACGAGCAGTACTTC.

This clone was counted between two and nine times. The chain has TRBV29-1 and TRBJ2-2; no firm D call. The CDR3 runs 12 residues. V lost 4 bases, J lost 2 bases, and 5 bases lay in between. CDR1 is SQVTM, CDR2 ANQGSEA, per germline. The CDR3 sequence: CSVVENTGELFF. In DNA form, the CDR3 reads TGCAGCGTTGTCGAAAACACCGGGGAGCTGTTTTTT.

This chain joins TRBV27 and TRBJ2-1; no reliable D call. CDR3 size: 14 residues. Germline V CDR1 and CDR2: MNHEY, SMNVEV (reference sequence). Trimming took 4 bases from V and 0 from J, leaving 7 bases between them. Here the CDR3 reads CASSYNPSYNEQFF. CDR3 nucleotides: TGTGCCAGCAGTTACAACCCCTCCTACAATGAGCAGTTCTTC.

Of note for this clone: At one end the junction does not follow the germline gene, possibly because of a read error. This rearrangement joins TRBV7-9 to TRBJ2-7, with 12 nucleotides matching TRBD1. Looked up from germline, CDR1 is SEHNR and CDR2 is FQNEAQ (reference sequence). This CDR3 region has 15 residues. This CDR3 is CASSQRGQGADEQYF. Written as DNA, the CDR3 is TGCGCCAGCAGCCAACGGGGACAGGGGGCTGACGAGCAGTACTTC.

The chain recombines TRBV28 with TRBJ1-1; D is perhaps TRBD1 (5 bases). This CDR3 has 13 amino acids. The V end was cut by 6 bases, the J end by 0 bases, with 8 bases between. Germline lookup yields CDR1 MDHEN and CDR2 SYDVKM. The CDR3 loop reads CASSGGMNTEAFF. CDR3 in DNA: TGTGCCAGCAGCGGGGGAATGAACACTGAAGCTTTCTTT. The full variable domain, completed using reference TRBV28 and TRBJ1-1, is DVKVTQSSRYLVKRTGEKVFLECVQDMDHENMFWYRQDPGLGLRLIYFSYDVKMKEKGDIPEGYSVSREKKERFSLILESASTNQTSMYLCASSGGMNTEAFFGQGTRLTVV.

The genes are TRBV7-2 and TRBJ1-3; perhaps TRBD1 as D (6 bases). Germline CDR1 reads SGHTA; CDR2 reads FQGNSA. Trimming pared 1 base from V and 0 bases from J, leaving 13 bases between. This CDR3 region has 17 residues. The CDR3 reads CASSLVSTDSSGNTIYF. The CDR3 DNA reads TGTGCCAGCAGCTTAGTTTCCACGGACAGCTCTGGAAACACCATATATTTT.

V is TRBV11-2 and J is TRBJ2-2; no firm D call. Looked up from germline, CDR1 is SGHAT and CDR2 is FQNNGV. The CDR3 sequence is 15 residues long. V was pared by 4 bases and J by 6 bases, with 15 bases between. The CDR3 DNA reads as TGTGCCAGCAGCTACTACAGTGGGTCCGCCGGGGAGCTGTTTTTT. Protein product: CASSYYSGSAGELFF.

This clone was detected only a few times. The gene calls are TRBV6-1 and TRBJ2-3; 7 nucleotides match TRBD1. The CDR3 spans 16 residues. The junction had 7 bases not matched to a gene; V was cut back by 2 bases and J by 2 bases. CDR1 and CDR2 (germline): MNHNS, SASEGT. CDR3 in amino acids: CASSELKGANTDTQYF. The DNA of the CDR3 is TGTGCCAGCAGTGAACTAAAGGGGGCTAACACAGATACGCAGTATTTT.